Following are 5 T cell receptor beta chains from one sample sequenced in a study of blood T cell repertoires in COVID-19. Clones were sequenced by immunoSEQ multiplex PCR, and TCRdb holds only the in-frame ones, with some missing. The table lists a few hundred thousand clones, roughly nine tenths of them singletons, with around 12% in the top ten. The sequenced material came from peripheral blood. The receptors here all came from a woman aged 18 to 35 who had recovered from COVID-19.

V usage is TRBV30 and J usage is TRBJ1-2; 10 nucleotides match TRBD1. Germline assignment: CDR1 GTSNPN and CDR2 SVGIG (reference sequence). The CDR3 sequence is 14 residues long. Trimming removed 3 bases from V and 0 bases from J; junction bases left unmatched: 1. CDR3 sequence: CAWRGTGANYGYTF. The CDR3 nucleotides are TGTGCCTGGAGGGGGACAGGGGCTAACTATGGCTACACCTTC.

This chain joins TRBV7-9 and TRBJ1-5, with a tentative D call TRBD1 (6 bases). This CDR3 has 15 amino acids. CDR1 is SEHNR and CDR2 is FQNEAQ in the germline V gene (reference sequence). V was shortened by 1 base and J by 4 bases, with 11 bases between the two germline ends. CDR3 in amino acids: CASSLGQGSNQPQHF. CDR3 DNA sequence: TGTGCCAGCAGCTTAGGCCAGGGGAGTAATCAGCCCCAGCATTTT.

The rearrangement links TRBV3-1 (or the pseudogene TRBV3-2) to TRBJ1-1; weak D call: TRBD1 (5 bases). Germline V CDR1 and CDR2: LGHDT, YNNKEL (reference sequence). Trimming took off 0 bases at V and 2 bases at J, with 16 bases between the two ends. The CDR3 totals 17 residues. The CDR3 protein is CASSQDKVKTANTEAFF. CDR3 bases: TGTGCCAGCAGCCAAGATAAGGTGAAGACAGCAAACACTGAAGCTTTCTTT.

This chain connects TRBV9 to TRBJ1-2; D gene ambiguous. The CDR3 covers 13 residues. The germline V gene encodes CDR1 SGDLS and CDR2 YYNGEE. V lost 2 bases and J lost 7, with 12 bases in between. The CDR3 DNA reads TGTGCCAGCAGCGTTGGTGGAGGTAGTGGCTACACCTTC. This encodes CASSVGGGSGYTF. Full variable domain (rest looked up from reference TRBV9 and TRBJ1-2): DSGVTQTPKHLITATGQRVTLRCSPRSGDLSVYWYQQSLDQGLQFLIQYYNGEERAKGNILERFSAQQFPDLHSELNLSSLELGDSALYFCASSVGGGSGYTFGSGTRLTVV.

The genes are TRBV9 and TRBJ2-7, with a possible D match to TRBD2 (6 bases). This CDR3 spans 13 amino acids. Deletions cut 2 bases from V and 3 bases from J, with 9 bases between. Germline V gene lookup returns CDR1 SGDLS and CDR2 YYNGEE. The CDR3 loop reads CASSVFSGYEQYF. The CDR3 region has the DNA TGTGCCAGCAGCGTTTTTAGCGGCTACGAGCAGTACTTC.